This T cell receptor (beta chain) is drawn from a study of cytomegalovirus exposure and HLA in healthy donors. Across the study: A data release that came early held some 79 million unique TCRs from HLA-typed donors.

The PCR made use of 60 Vbeta and 13 Jbeta primers. Sequenced by immunoSEQ multiplex PCR; TCRdb stores in-frame clones only, minus some. The table has around 190,000 clones, roughly 80% seen once. Germline V gene sequence: CDR1 SGHTS, CDR2 YDEGEE. The V and J ends lost 4 bases and 7 bases respectively, with 14 bases between them. The CDR3 contains 13 residues. This clone was counted only a few times. The sequence came from a woman aged 50 to 65 in good health and CMV-seronegative. What was sequenced was PBMCs. The rearrangement joins TRBV5-8 to TRBJ1-1; D may be TRBD1 (6 bases). For the CDR3, the DNA is TGTGCCAGCAGCCTAGACAGGCGGAGTGAAGCTTTCTTT. It specifies CASSLDRRSEAFF.